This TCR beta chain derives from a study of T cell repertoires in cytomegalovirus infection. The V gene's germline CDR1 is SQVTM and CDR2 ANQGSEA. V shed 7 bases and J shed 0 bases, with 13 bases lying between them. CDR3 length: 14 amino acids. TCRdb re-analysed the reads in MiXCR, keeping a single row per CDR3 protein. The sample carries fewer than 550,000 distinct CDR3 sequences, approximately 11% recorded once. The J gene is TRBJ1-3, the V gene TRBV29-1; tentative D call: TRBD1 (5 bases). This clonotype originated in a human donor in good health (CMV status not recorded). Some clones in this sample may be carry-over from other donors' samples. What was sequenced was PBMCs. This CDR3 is CSGGDGRSGNTIYF. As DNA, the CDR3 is TGCAGCGGGGGGGACGGACGCTCTGGAAACACCATATATTTT.